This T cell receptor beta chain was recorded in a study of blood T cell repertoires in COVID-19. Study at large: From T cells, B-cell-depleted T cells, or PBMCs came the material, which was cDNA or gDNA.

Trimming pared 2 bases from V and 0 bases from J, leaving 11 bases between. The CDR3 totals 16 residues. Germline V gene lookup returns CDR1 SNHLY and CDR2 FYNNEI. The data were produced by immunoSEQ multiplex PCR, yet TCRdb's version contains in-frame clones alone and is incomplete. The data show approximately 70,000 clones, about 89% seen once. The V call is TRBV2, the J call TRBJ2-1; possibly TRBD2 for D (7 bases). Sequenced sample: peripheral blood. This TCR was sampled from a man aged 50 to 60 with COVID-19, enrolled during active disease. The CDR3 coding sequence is TGTGCCAGCAGTGAACTAGCGGACAGCTCCTACAATGAGCAGTTCTTC. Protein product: CASSELADSSYNEQFF.